This is a list of T cell receptor beta chains from one sample in a study of blood T cells in healthy people across ages. MiXCR, applied by TCRdb to the 5' RACE reads, yields one record per CDR3 protein. The repertoire holds 600,000 to 900,000 distinct CDR3 sequences, with roughly 24% as singletons. The same data also contributed to another study, on T cells of mothers and their children.

Sequencing used blood. Receptors originate from a boy aged 5-17 years in good health. Both conserved end residues are trimmed from each CDR3.

v_call	j_call	cdr3_aa
TRBV12-3/TRBV12-4	NA	ASSLAGQGRGYNEQF
TRBV5-1	TRBJ1-1	ASSPTGGLGTEAF
TRBV27	NA	ASSYGLQGRVEQF
TRBV29-1	TRBJ2-1	SVDQIGYDEQF
TRBV10-3	TRBJ2-7	AISPREVTYEQY
TRBV10-3	TRBJ1-2	AISERQGDGYT
TRBV6-5	TRBJ1-1	ASNDHSTGRNEAF
TRBV27	TRBJ2-1	ASSPGLINEQF
TRBV12-3/TRBV12-4	TRBJ2-3	ASSFSSITDTQY
TRBV7-3	TRBJ2-3	ASSLIAGTDTQY
TRBV20-1	TRBJ1-2	SARGQGGGYT
TRBV12-5	TRBJ1-6	ASGSLQGAISPLH
TRBV6-6	TRBJ2-7	ASSRLGEYEQY
TRBV4-1	TRBJ1-6	ASSQVGTPLKNNSPLH
TRBV5-1	TRBJ2-7	ASSPLAGSSYEQY
TRBV4-1	TRBJ1-2	ASSQLSGNLRYGYT
TRBV2	TRBJ1-2	ASQETGGYGYT
TRBV15	TRBJ2-3	ATSRVGGAGDTQY
TRBV6-5	TRBJ2-5	ASSYTVDQETQY
TRBV30	TRBJ2-7	AWSPSGRGMDEQY
TRBV21-1	TRBJ1-2	ASSKSPSGVGGGYGYT
TRBV7-8	TRBJ1-4	ASSFGAGGNEKLF
TRBV10-3	TRBJ2-5	ATQVLAGTREAQY
TRBV20-1	TRBJ2-5	SARKETQY
TRBV5-1	TRBJ2-3	ASAGTQGTDTQY
TRBV6-1	NA	ASSEGGTRDYEQY
TRBV5-1	TRBJ2-3	ASILAGGAATQY
TRBV4-1	NA	ASSQDPAGTNLQY
TRBV28	TRBJ2-7	ASSLGSYNSYEQY
TRBV20-1	TRBJ1-5	SGDRGLGQPQH
TRBV20-1	TRBJ2-4	SARAEFDIQY
TRBV4-2	TRBJ2-1	ASSRKMGGGADEQF
TRBV5-1	TRBJ2-5	ASSITSGVQETQY
TRBV12-3/TRBV12-4	TRBJ1-4	ASRHRGSNEKLF
TRBV28	TRBJ2-7	ASSYGTLYEQY
TRBV24-1	TRBJ2-3	ATSDDSMTTQY
TRBV2	TRBJ2-5	ASSEDSRETQY
TRBV20-1	TRBJ1-2	SARDPRREGYT
TRBV4-2	TRBJ2-7	ASSQERVYEQY
TRBV7-2	TRBJ1-2	ASSTGQGAMDGYT
TRBV11-3	NA	ASSLDRGRLNEQF